The rows below give T cell receptor beta chains drawn from one sample of a study of tumor T cells in aggressive B-cell lymphoma. This table comes from immunoSEQ multiplex PCR, and its TCRdb copy is limited to in-frame clones, with some not included. This sample has some 3,500 clones, with 70% to 90% found just once. The source material was tumor tissue. The receptors stem from an adult with diffuse large B cell lymphoma. The CDR3 runs from the conserved cysteine through the conserved F or W. The D gene is left open where the match is weak. Size is omitted from some rows. Given values are once, few, many or a class for expanded clones.

J gene | D gene | V gene | clone size | CDR3 DNA | CDR3 protein
TRBJ2-3 | TRBD2 | TRBV7-9 | . | TGTGCCAGCAGCCATATCGGTACTAGCGGGGCCACAGATACGCAGTATTTT | CASSHIGTSGATDTQYF
TRBJ1-1 | . | TRBV2 | . | TGTGCCAGCAGTGTGGACACGAACACTGAAGCTTTCTTT | CASSVDTNTEAFF
TRBJ2-7 | TRBD2 | TRBV28 | . | TGTGCCAGCAGCTACCCCGGACTAGCGGGGGCCGAGCAGTACTTC | CASSYPGLAGAEQYF
TRBJ1-1 | . | TRBV7-9 | . | TGTGCCAGCAGCTCCCTAGGGGCTGAAGCTTTCTTT | CASSSLGAEAFF
TRBJ1-1 | . | TRBV5-4 | . | TGTGCCAGCAGCTTGGCTTCTTTGACAGGTAATCTGCCTGAAGCTTTCTTT | CASSLASLTGNLPEAFF
TRBJ1-5 | TRBD1 | TRBV7-8 | . | TGTGCCAGCAGCTCCGCAGGGGGCATGGGACAGCCCCAGCATTTT | CASSSAGGMGQPQHF
TRBJ1-3 | TRBD1 | TRBV7-6 | . | TGTGCCAGCAGCTTAGCGGGTAGGGGGCTCGGAAACACCATATATTTT | CASSLAGRGLGNTIYF
TRBJ1-2 | TRBD1 | TRBV6-1 | . | TGTGCCAGCAGTGAATCTCCCGGGACAGGGCGTTTTTGGATCTATGGCTACACCTTC | CASSESPGTGRFWIYGYTF
TRBJ1-1 | . | TRBV7-3 | . | TGTGCCAGCAGCTTAACGATAAGGGGGGAAGCTTTCTTT | CASSLTIRGEAFF
TRBJ2-7 | TRBD2 | TRBV25-1 | few | TGTGCCAGCAGTTCAAGACTAGCGGGGACCTACGAGCAGTACTTC | CASSSRLAGTYEQYF
TRBJ2-7 | . | TRBV21-1 | . | TGTGCCAGCAGCAAAGTAGGACAGAGAGACTACGAGCAGTACTTC | CASSKVGQRDYEQYF
TRBJ2-3 | . | TRBV5-6 | . | TGTGCCAGCAGCCGTAATGGGGGCCTAATGAGCACAGATACGCAGTATTTT | CASSRNGGLMSTDTQYF
TRBJ1-6 | TRBD1 | TRBV5-1 | . | TGCGCCAGCAGCTTGTCCCCCAGGGGGCCGGATTCACCCCTCCACTTT | CASSLSPRGPDSPLHF
TRBJ2-3 | TRBD2 | TRBV7-2 | . | TGTGCCAGCAGCTTAGCCGGGGGGGCAACAGATACGCAGTATTTT | CASSLAGGATDTQYF
TRBJ2-2 | . | TRBV5-6 | once | TGTGCCAGCAGCCTAGAGGGAGGGGAGCTGTTTTTT | CASSLEGGELFF
TRBJ2-7 | TRBD1 | TRBV5-4 | . | TGTGCCACTTTCTCCTCGGAGACAGGGTCGTACGAGCAGTACTTC | CATFSSETGSYEQYF
TRBJ2-7 | TRBD2 | TRBV7-2 | . | TGTGCCAGCAGCTTTGGCGGGGGGGCAAGGTCCTACGAGCAGTACTTC | CASSFGGGARSYEQYF
TRBJ2-7 | TRBD1 | TRBV5-6 | . | TGTGCCAGCAGCTGGGACAGCTACAACGAGCAGTACTTC | CASSWDSYNEQYF
TRBJ1-6 | . | TRBV4-3 | . | TGCGCCAGCAGCCAAGTTGGGGGGTTAGGCTCACCCCTCCACTTT | CASSQVGGLGSPLHF
TRBJ2-1 | . | TRBV6-6 | once | TGTGCCACCACTCTAGCGGACAGCTCCTACAATGAGCAGTTCTTC | CATTLADSSYNEQFF
TRBJ2-1 | . | TRBV7-9 | . | TGTGCCAGCAGCTTGCCCCAGGGGTGGGGCAACAATGAGCAGTTCTTC | CASSLPQGWGNNEQFF
TRBJ1-1 | . | TRBV7-9 | few | TGTGCCAGCAGCCCCCTTACGGCAGGGACTGAAGCTTTCTTT | CASSPLTAGTEAFF
TRBJ2-2 | TRBD2 | TRBV10-3 | . | TGTGCCATCAGTGAGGGCGGGGGGGCTTCGAACACCGGGGAGCTGTTTTTT | CAISEGGGASNTGELFF
TRBJ2-1 | TRBD1 | TRBV4-3 | few | TGCGCCAGCAGCCGCGGACAGGTTTACAATGAGCAGTTCTTC | CASSRGQVYNEQFF
TRBJ1-2 | . | TRBV9 | . | TGTGCCAGCAGCGTAGCAAACTACCTAGGCTACACCTTC | CASSVANYLGYTF
TRBJ2-1 | . | TRBV4-2 | once | TGTGCCAGCAGCGTGACCGGGACGGAGGGGAATGAGCAGTTCTTC | CASSVTGTEGNEQFF
TRBJ2-2 | TRBD1 | TRBV6-6 | few | TGTGCCAGCGGCTACAGGGGCGACACCGGGGAGCTGTTTTTT | CASGYRGDTGELFF
TRBJ1-3 | TRBD1 | TRBV18 | . | TGTGCCAGCTCACCACCCAGGGGGCGAATTCACTCTGGAAACACCATATATTTT | CASSPPRGRIHSGNTIYF
TRBJ1-2 | TRBD1 | TRBV4-2 | . | TGTGCCAGCAGCCGGGACAGGGGTTCCTATGGCTACACCTTC | CASSRDRGSYGYTF
TRBJ2-2 | . | TRBV9 | . | TGTGCCAGCAGCGTAGGCGGGGACGCGACCGGGGAGCTGTTTTTT | CASSVGGDATGELFF
TRBJ2-7 | TRBD1 | TRBV28 | . | TGTGCCAGCAGTCCCCCGGGACAGACCTACGAGCAGTACTTC | CASSPPGQTYEQYF
TRBJ2-1 | . | TRBV9 | . | TGTGCCAGCAGCGTAGAGGGGAATGAGCAGTTCTTC | CASSVEGNEQFF
TRBJ1-1 | . | TRBV11-2 | . | TGTGCCAGCAGCTCCAGACAGATGAACACTGAAGCTTTCTTT | CASSSRQMNTEAFF
TRBJ2-5 | . | TRBV6-5 | . | TGTGCCAGCAGTTACTCCAGGGAAGAGACCCAGTACTTC | CASSYSREETQYF
TRBJ2-7 | . | TRBV6-6 | . | TGTGCCAGCATAGCCCACCAGGGTCTCGAGCAGTACTTC | CASIAHQGLEQYF
TRBJ1-2 | . | TRBV5-6 | . | TGTGCCAGCACCTTAACGGGGAGTACTAACTATGGCTACACCTTC | CASTLTGSTNYGYTF
TRBJ2-7 | . | TRBV5-1 | . | TGCGCCAGCAGCCTATTCAGGGATTACGAGCAGTACTTC | CASSLFRDYEQYF
TRBJ1-1 | . | TRBV27 | . | TGTGCCAGCAGTTTGGGGGGGACCTTGAACACTGAAGCTTTCTTT | CASSLGGTLNTEAFF
TRBJ1-1 | . | TRBV21-1 | . | TGTGCCAGCAGCAAAAGGGACAGGGTTAATATGAACACTGAAGCTTTCTTT | CASSKRDRVNMNTEAFF
TRBJ1-1 | . | TRBV7-9 | few | TGTGCCAGCAGCCCCAGGGGCACTGAAGCTTTCTTT | CASSPRGTEAFF
TRBJ2-2 | TRBD2 | TRBV28 | . | TGTGCCAGCAGTTCACTAGCGGGGGGCGCCGGGGAGCTGTTTTTT | CASSSLAGGAGELFF
TRBJ2-3 | TRBD2 | TRBV9 | . | TGTGCCAGCAGCGTAGGTGGGACTAGGGGCTCAGATACGCAGTATTTT | CASSVGGTRGSDTQYF
TRBJ1-2 | TRBD1 | TRBV28 | . | TGTGCCAGCAGTTCTCTGACAGGGGCCAACTATGGCTACACCTTC | CASSSLTGANYGYTF
TRBJ1-4 | TRBD1 | TRBV4-3 | . | TGCGCCAGCAGCCAGGGCGGACAGGGCTTTTGGGATGAAAAACTGTTTTTT | CASSQGGQGFWDEKLFF
TRBJ2-7 | . | TRBV7-9 | . | TGTGCCAGCAGCTCTCCGACAAAAGGACTCACCTACGAGCAGTACTTC | CASSSPTKGLTYEQYF